Below are 25 T cell receptor beta chains sequenced from a single sample in a study of memory CD4+ T cells and cytomegalovirus serostatus. The sort gate was single viable CD3+CD4+CD8-CD45RO+ cells for memory CD4+ T cells. Sequencing used immunoSEQ multiplex PCR; TCRdb keeps in-frame clones, though not all of them. Here the sample spans more than 35,000 clones, 79% being singletons. The specimen sequenced was memory CD4+ T cells from blood. These receptors originate from an adult in good health and CMV-seropositive.

The chain carries TRBV5-1 and TRBJ2-5, with 7 nucleotides matching TRBD2. There are 14 residues in the CDR3. CDR1 SGHRS and CDR2 YFSETQ come from the germline V gene. V was pared by 3 bases and J by 5 bases, with 7 bases of the junction left unmatched. This chain's CDR3 is CASSSTREGETQYF. As DNA, the CDR3 is TGCGCCAGCAGCTCGACCAGGGAGGGCGAGACCCAGTACTTC.

This chain links TRBV7-2 with TRBJ2-2; D is uncertain. The CDR3 spans 15 residues. V lost 2 bases to trimming and J lost 4 bases, with 11 bases between them. The V gene's germline CDR1 is SGHTA and CDR2 FQGNSA. This chain's CDR3 is CASSLYGPSTGELFF. The CDR3 DNA reads as TGTGCCAGCAGCTTATATGGCCCTTCCACCGGGGAGCTGTTTTTT.

In its sample, this clone was seen a few times. J is TRBJ2-1 and V is TRBV18; unclear D gene. The CDR3 is 14 residues long. Between the trimmed V and J ends, which lost 0 bases and 1 base, there was a span of 4 bases. Germline assignment: CDR1 KGHSH and CDR2 LQKENI. The CDR3 coding sequence is TGTGCCAGCTCACCACCGGGGTCCTACAATGAGCAGTTCTTC. Translated, it gives CASSPPGSYNEQFF.

The rearrangement joins TRBV12-5 to TRBJ1-1; D is possibly TRBD1 (6 bases). Germline CDR1 LGHNT, CDR2 FRNRAP. The CDR3 is 13 amino acids. V lost 7 bases and J 5 bases, leaving 14 bases between the germline ends. DNA of the CDR3: TGTGCTAGTGCCCGAGGGGGGTTGACTGAAGCTTTCTTT. It specifies CASARGGLTEAFF. Complete variable domain (other parts from reference TRBV12-5 and TRBJ1-1): DARVTQTPRHKVTEMGQEVTMRCQPILGHNTVFWYRQTMMQGLELLAYFRNRAPLDDSGMPKDRFSAEMPDATLATLKIQPSEPRDSAVYFCASARGGLTEAFFGQGTRLTVV.

This sequence joins TRBV4-3 and TRBJ2-2; 7 bases line up with TRBD1. CDR1 is LGHNA, CDR2 YSLEER, per germline. V shed 4 bases and J 0 bases; nucleotides not matched to a gene: 5. CDR3 length: 16 residues. CDR3 region: CASSPLGTANTGELFF. The CDR3 region has the DNA TGCGCCAGCAGCCCCCTAGGGACAGCGAACACCGGGGAGCTGTTTTTT.

V gene TRBV9 combines with J gene TRBJ2-2; TRBD1 matches 9 bases. J gave up 8 bases and V 3 bases, and 11 bases lay outside the gene matches. The CDR3 extends over 16 amino acids. Germline V lookup: CDR1 SGDLS, CDR2 YYNGEE. In DNA, the CDR3 is TGTGCCAGCAGCGCCCGATGGACAGGGGCGGGGGGGGAGCTGTTTTTT. Protein product: CASSARWTGAGGELFF.

The V and J genes are TRBV4-2 and TRBJ1-2; D might be TRBD1 (6 bases). Per the germline V gene, CDR1 is LGHNA and CDR2 is YNFKEQ. The CDR3 is 15 residues long. V lost 3 bases to trimming and J lost 4 bases, with 15 bases between them. The CDR3 sequence: CASSQDLRTVYGYTF. The CDR3 nucleotides are TGTGCCAGCAGCCAGGACTTAAGGACAGTCTATGGCTACACCTTC.

This clone was observed a single time. The chain carries TRBV20-1 and TRBJ2-1; D is unresolved. The V gene's germline CDR1 is DFQATT and CDR2 SNEGSKA (reference sequence). The germline V and J ends were trimmed by 5 bases and 6 bases, with 5 bases remaining between them. The CDR3 totals 10 residues. The CDR3 here is CSAFSNEQFF. CDR3 DNA: TGCAGTGCTTTCAGCAATGAGCAGTTCTTC.

The rearrangement joins TRBV4-2 to TRBJ1-1, with 10 bases that match TRBD1. This CDR3 has 15 residues. The germline V gene has CDR1 LGHNA and CDR2 YNFKEQ. The J segment lost 3 bases and the V segment lost 1 base, leaving 2 bases of the junction unmatched. CDR3 sequence: CASSQGTGGDTEAFF. The CDR3 region has the DNA TGTGCCAGCAGCCAAGGGACAGGGGGGGACACTGAAGCTTTCTTT.

The chain links TRBV6-1 to TRBJ2-2; TRBD1 is a possible D gene (5 bases). Trimming shortened V by 6 bases and J by 3 bases, and 14 bases separated the two germline ends. The CDR3 is made up of 15 amino acids. Germline CDR1 and CDR2: MNHNS and SASEGT. CDR3 residues: CASRSPGRYTGELFF. The CDR3 bases are TGTGCCAGCAGATCCCCAGGGCGGTACACCGGGGAGCTGTTTTTT.

This sequence joins TRBV2 and TRBJ2-3, with a tentative D call TRBD1 (6 bases). The V and J ends lost 10 bases and 5 bases respectively, with 16 bases between them. CDR3 length: 13 residues. Germline loops: CDR1 SNHLY, CDR2 FYNNEI. The CDR3 is CATNHLGGDTQYF. Here the CDR3 DNA reads TGTGCCACCAACCACTTAGGGGGAGATACGCAGTATTTT.

The V gene is TRBV29-1, the J gene TRBJ2-3; D uncertain. V lost 0 bases and J lost 7, with 5 bases in between. This CDR3 has 11 residues. Germline CDR1 reads SQVTM; CDR2 reads ANQGSEA. The CDR3 protein is CSVEETYTQYF. CDR3 in DNA: TGCAGCGTTGAAGAGACGTATACGCAGTATTTT.

This chain links TRBV5-8 with TRBJ2-7; 8 bases agree with TRBD2. With 5 bases clipped from V and 4 bases from J, the junction kept 8 bases outside the gene matches. The CDR3 sequence is 14 residues long. From germline, CDR1 is SGHTS and CDR2 YDEGEE. This CDR3 reads CASRLLAGGYEQYF. DNA for the CDR3: TGTGCCAGCAGATTGCTCGCGGGGGGATACGAGCAGTACTTC.

The gene calls are TRBV7-2 and TRBJ1-1; TRBD1 is a possible D gene (5 bases). V was trimmed by 1 base and J by 5 bases, leaving 14 bases between them. The CDR3 consists of 15 residues. The germline V gene encodes CDR1 SGHTA and CDR2 FQGNSA. CDR3 nucleotides: TGTGCCAGCAGCTTAGGCCGGGGGATAGGAACTGAAGCTTTCTTT. It is translated as CASSLGRGIGTEAFF.

The chain carries TRBV7-2 and TRBJ2-7; 15 bases map to TRBD2. CDR1 and CDR2 (germline): SGHTA, FQGNSA. The V segment lost 4 bases and the J segment 4 bases; nucleotides outside the gene matches: 5. CDR3 size: 16 residues. CDR3 DNA sequence: TGTGCCAGCAGCTGGACTAGCGGGGGGGAACCTTACGAGCAGTACTTC. This translates into CASSWTSGGEPYEQYF.

The chain carries TRBV7-3 and TRBJ2-5, with TRBD2 matching over 10 bases. The V and J ends lost 5 bases and 2 bases, in that order; junction bases with no gene match: 8. The CDR3 length is 16 residues. Germline V gives CDR1 SGHTA, CDR2 FQGTGA. The CDR3 coding sequence is TGTGCCAGCAGCGCCCGGACTAGCGGAAAACAAGAGACCCAGTACTTC. Protein product: CASSARTSGKQETQYF.

The genes are TRBV7-2 and TRBJ2-7, with 12 positions matching TRBD2. Trimming at V came to 5 bases and at J to 0 bases, leaving 5 bases not matched to a gene. Germline CDR1 SGHTA, CDR2 FQGNSA. The CDR3 has 16 residues. This CDR3 reads CASSPTSGGYSYEQYF. The CDR3 region has the DNA TGTGCCAGCAGCCCGACTAGCGGGGGTTACTCCTACGAGCAGTACTTC.

The chain couples TRBV5-1 to TRBJ2-5; 11 nucleotides align to TRBD2. This CDR3 is built from 14 residues. Germline V lookup: CDR1 SGHRS, CDR2 YFSETQ. V lost 0 bases, J lost 5 bases, and 0 bases stayed unmatched. The CDR3 loop is CASSLASGGETQYF. In DNA form, the CDR3 reads TGCGCCAGCAGCTTGGCTAGCGGGGGGGAGACCCAGTACTTC. Full variable domain (rest looked up from reference TRBV5-1 and TRBJ2-5): KAGVTQTPRYLIKTRGQQVTLSCSPISGHRSVSWYQQTPGQGLQFLFEYFSETQRNKGNFPGRFSGRQFSNSRSEMNVSTLELGDSALYLCASSLASGGETQYFGPGTRLLVL.

The V and J genes are TRBV7-2 and TRBJ2-7; TRBD1 might be the D (5 bases). In germline, CDR1 is SGHTA, CDR2 FQGNSA. The CDR3 is 14 residues long. Trimming pared 5 bases from V and 1 base from J, leaving 12 bases between. DNA of the CDR3: TGTGCCAGCAGCCCCACAGGTATATCCTACGAGCAGTACTTC. Translating gives CASSPTGISYEQYF.

This rearrangement joins TRBV28 to TRBJ2-4; the match to TRBD2 covers 7 bases. The length of the CDR3 is 15 residues. Germline values: CDR1 MDHEN, CDR2 SYDVKM. The V segment lost 3 bases and the J segment 6 bases; nucleotides outside the gene matches: 8. The CDR3 DNA follows: TGTGCCAGCAGTTTGGGCGGGACTACCTCAAACATTCAGTACTTC. Translated: CASSLGGTTSNIQYF. Looking up the rest from reference TRBV28 and TRBJ2-4 gives the full variable domain: DVKVTQSSRYLVKRTGEKVFLECVQDMDHENMFWYRQDPGLGLRLIYFSYDVKMKEKGDIPEGYSVSREKKERFSLILESASTNQTSMYLCASSLGGTTSNIQYFGAGTRLSVL.

The chain recombines TRBV7-6 with TRBJ1-4; TRBD1 might be the D (5 bases). This CDR3 region has 15 residues. CDR1 is SGHVS and CDR2 is FNYEAQ in the germline V gene. The V gene lost 1 base and the J gene lost 8 bases, with 14 bases spanning the gap. CDR3 nucleotides: TGTGCCAGCAGCTTAGGACAGCTCTTTGGGGAAAAACTGTTTTTT. Amino acids: CASSLGQLFGEKLFF.

This chain links TRBV10-3 with TRBJ2-7; D perhaps matches TRBD1 (6 bases). Trimming removed 11 bases from V and 5 bases from J, with 19 bases in between. Looked up from germline, CDR1 is ENHRY and CDR2 is SYGVKD. The CDR3 contains 13 residues. The CDR3, as DNA: TGTGCCGCCCGGAGTACAGGGTCCCACGAGCAGTACTTC. Translating it yields CAARSTGSHEQYF.

V gene TRBV7-9 combines with J gene TRBJ1-4; D not certain. The germline V and J ends were trimmed by 4 bases and 0 bases, with 12 bases remaining between them. There are 16 residues in the CDR3. Germline loops: CDR1 SEHNR, CDR2 FQNEAQ (reference sequence). The CDR3 here is CASSSSRGSTNEKLFF. The CDR3 nucleotides read TGTGCCAGCAGCTCCTCCCGGGGATCAACTAATGAAAAACTGTTTTTT.

This chain connects TRBV6-1 to TRBJ2-3; a weak D match, TRBD2 (6 bases). Germline V gene lookup returns CDR1 MNHNS and CDR2 SASEGT. V was pared by 3 bases and J by 3 bases, with 13 bases between. This CDR3 region has 15 residues. The CDR3 loop is CASSESGGRTDTQYF. CDR3 DNA sequence: TGTGCCAGCAGTGAGAGCGGAGGGAGGACAGATACGCAGTATTTT.

CDR3 nucleotides: TGCAGCGTTACATCCGGGACGAAGGAGCAGTACTTC. As protein: CSVTSGTKEQYF. The chain is built from TRBV29-1 and TRBJ2-5, with D perhaps being TRBD1 or TRBD2 (5 bases each). Trimming shortened V by 5 bases and J by 11 bases, and 18 bases separated the two germline ends. Looked up from germline, CDR1 is SQVTM and CDR2 is ANQGSEA. CDR3 length: 12 amino acids. Together with reference TRBV29-1 and TRBJ2-5, the CDR3 gives the full variable domain: SAVISQKPSRDICQRGTSLTIQCQVDSQVTMMFWYRQQPGQSLTLIATANQGSEATYESGFVIDKFPISRPNLTFSTLTVSNMSPEDSSIYLCSVTSGTKEQYFGPGTRLLVL.